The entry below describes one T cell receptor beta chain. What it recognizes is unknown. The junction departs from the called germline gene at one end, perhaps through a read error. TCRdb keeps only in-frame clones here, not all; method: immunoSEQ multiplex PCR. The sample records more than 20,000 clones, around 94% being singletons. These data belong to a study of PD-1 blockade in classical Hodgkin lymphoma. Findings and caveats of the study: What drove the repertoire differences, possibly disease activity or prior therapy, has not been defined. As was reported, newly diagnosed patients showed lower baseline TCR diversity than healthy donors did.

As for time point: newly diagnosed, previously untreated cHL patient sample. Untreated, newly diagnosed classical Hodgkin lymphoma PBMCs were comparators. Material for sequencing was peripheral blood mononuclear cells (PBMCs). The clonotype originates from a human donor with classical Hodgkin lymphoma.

The CDR3 reads CAGSYSGGPYNEQFF. The CDR3 DNA sequence: TGTGCCGGCAGCTACAGCGGGGGGCCCTACAATGAGCAGTTCTTC. The gene calls are TRBV9 and TRBJ2-1; 9 bases match TRBD2. In germline, CDR1 is SGDLS, CDR2 YYNGEE. The CDR3 runs 15 residues.